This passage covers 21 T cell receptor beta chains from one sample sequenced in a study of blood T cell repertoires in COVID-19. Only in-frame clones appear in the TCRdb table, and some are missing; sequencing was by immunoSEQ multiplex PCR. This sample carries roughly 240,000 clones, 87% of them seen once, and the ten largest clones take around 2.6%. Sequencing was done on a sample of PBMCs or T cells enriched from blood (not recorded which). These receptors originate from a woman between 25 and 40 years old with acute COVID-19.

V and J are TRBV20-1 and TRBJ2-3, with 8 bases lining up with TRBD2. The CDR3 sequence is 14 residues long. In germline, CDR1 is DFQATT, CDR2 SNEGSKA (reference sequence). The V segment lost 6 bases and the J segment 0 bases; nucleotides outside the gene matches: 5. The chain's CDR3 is CSASSGESTDTQYF. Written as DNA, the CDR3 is TGCAGTGCAAGTAGCGGGGAAAGCACAGATACGCAGTATTTT.

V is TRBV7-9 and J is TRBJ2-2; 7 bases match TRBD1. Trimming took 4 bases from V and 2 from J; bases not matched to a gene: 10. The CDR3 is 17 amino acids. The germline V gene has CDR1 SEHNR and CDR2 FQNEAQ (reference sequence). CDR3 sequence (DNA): TGTGCCAGCAGCTCCCCTCGGACAGGACCCAACACCGGGGAGCTGTTTTTT. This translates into CASSSPRTGPNTGELFF.

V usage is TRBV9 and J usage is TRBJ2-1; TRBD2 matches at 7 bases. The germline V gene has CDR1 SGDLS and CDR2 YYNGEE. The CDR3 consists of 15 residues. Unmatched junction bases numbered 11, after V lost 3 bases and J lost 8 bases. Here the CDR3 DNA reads TGTGCCAGCAGCGGACTGGCGGGGGTAGGGGATGAGCAGTTCTTC. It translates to CASSGLAGVGDEQFF.

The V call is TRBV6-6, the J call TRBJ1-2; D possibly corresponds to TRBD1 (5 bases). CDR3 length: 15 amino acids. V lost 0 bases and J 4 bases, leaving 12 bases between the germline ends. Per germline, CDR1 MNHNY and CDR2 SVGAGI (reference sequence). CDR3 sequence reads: CASSYSMQGPYGYTF. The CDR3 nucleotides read TGTGCCAGCAGTTACTCGATGCAGGGTCCCTATGGCTACACCTTC.

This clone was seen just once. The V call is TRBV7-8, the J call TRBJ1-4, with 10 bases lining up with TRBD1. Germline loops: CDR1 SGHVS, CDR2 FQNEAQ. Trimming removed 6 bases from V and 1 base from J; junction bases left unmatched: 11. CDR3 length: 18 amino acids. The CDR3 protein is CASRLDRGPLGTNEKLFF. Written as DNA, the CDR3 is TGTGCCAGCAGACTAGACAGGGGGCCCCTAGGAACTAATGAAAAACTGTTTTTT.

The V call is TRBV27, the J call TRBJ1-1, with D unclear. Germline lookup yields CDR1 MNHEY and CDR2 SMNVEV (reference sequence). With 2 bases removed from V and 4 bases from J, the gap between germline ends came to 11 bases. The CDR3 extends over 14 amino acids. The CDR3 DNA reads TGTGCCAGCAGTTTAAGGTTGGCGGGCACTGAAGCTTTCTTT. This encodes CASSLRLAGTEAFF.

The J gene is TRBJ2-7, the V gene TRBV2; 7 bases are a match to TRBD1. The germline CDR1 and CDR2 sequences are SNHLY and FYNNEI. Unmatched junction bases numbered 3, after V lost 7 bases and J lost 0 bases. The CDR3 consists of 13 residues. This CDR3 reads CASNRDSSYEQYF. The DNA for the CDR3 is TGTGCCAGCAACCGGGACAGCTCCTACGAGCAGTACTTC.

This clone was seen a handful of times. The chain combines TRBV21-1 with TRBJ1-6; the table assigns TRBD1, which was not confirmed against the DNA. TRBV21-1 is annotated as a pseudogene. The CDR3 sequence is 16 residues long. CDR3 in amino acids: CARGGKGGVYCSPLHF. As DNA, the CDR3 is TGTGCCAGAGGGGGAAAGGGTGGGGTGTATTGTTCACCCCTCCACTTT.

The CDR3 DNA follows: TGTGCCAGCAGAGAGACAGGGGTTGCTGAAGCTTTCTTT. It codes for CASRETGVAEAFF. This rearrangement joins TRBV27 to TRBJ1-1, with 8 bases matching TRBD1. V lost 6 bases to trimming and J lost 6 bases; unmatched junction nucleotides: 6. Germline V gives CDR1 MNHEY, CDR2 SMNVEV (reference sequence). This CDR3 region has 13 residues.

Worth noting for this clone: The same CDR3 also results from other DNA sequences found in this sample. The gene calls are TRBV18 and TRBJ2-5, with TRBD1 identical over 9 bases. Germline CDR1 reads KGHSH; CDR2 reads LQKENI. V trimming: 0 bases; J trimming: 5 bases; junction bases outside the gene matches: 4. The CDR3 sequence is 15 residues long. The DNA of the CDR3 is TGTGCCAGCTCACCACCGGGACAGGGTGGGGAGACCCAGTACTTC. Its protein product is CASSPPGQGGETQYF.

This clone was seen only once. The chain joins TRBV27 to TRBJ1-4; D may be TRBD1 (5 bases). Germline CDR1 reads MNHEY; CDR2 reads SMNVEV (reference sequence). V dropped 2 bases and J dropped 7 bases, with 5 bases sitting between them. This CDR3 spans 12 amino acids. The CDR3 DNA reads TGTGCCAGCAGTTTACAGGGTGAAAAACTGTTTTTT. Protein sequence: CASSLQGEKLFF.

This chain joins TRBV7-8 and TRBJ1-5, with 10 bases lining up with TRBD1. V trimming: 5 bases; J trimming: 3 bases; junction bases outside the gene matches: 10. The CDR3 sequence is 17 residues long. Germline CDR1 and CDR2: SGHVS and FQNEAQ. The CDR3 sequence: CASSPDRGQIHNQPQHF. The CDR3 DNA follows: TGTGCCAGCAGCCCTGACAGGGGGCAGATCCACAATCAGCCCCAGCATTTT.

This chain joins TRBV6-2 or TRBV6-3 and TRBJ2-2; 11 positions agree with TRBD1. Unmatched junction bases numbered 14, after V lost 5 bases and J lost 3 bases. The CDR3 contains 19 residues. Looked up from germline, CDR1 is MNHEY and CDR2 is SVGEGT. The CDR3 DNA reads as TGTGCCAGCAGTCAGACTCGGACAGGGGGCGCCTACCACACCGGGGAGCTGTTTTTT. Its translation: CASSQTRTGGAYHTGELFF.

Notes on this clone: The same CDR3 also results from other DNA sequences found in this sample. This CDR3 reads CASSLEGVGYTF. The CDR3 coding sequence is TGTGCCAGCAGCTTAGAGGGGGTTGGCTACACCTTC. The chain couples TRBV7-9 to TRBJ1-2, with a tentative D call TRBD1 (6 bases). The CDR3 spans 12 residues. Trimming took 1 base from V and 7 from J, leaving 7 bases between them. The germline V gene encodes CDR1 SEHNR and CDR2 FQNEAQ (reference sequence).

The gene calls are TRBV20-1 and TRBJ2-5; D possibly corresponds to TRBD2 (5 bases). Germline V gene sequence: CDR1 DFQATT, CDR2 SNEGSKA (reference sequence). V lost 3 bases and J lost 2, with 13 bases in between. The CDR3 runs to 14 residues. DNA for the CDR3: TGCAGTGCTAGTTCGGAGGTGAGGCAAGAGACCCAGTACTTC. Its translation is CSASSEVRQETQYF.

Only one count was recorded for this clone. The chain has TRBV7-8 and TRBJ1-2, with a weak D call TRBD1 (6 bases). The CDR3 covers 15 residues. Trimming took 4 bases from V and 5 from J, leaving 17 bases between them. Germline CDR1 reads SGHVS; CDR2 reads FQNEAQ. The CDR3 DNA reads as TGTGCCAGCAGCTCCCGGGGGGGGGCAAGGTATGGCTACACCTTC. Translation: CASSSRGGARYGYTF.

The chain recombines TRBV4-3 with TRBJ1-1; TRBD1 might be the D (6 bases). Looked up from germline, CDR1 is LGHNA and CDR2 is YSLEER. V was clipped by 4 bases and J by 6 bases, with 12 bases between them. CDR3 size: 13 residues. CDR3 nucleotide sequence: TGCGCCAGCAGCCCCACAGGGCTGCCTGAAGCTTTCTTT. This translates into CASSPTGLPEAFF.

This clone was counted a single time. The CDR3: CASKTRTAYGYTF. CDR3 nucleotides: TGTGCCAGCAAGACAAGGACAGCCTATGGCTACACCTTC. This chain links TRBV6-5 with TRBJ1-2; D possibly corresponds to TRBD1 (6 bases). Per germline, CDR1 MNHEY and CDR2 SVGAGI. There are 13 residues in the CDR3. V lost 7 bases and J lost 4, with 13 bases in between.

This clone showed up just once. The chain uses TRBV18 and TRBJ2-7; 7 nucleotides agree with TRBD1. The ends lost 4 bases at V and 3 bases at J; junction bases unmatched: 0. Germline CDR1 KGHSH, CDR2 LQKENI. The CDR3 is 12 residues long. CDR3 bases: TGTGCCAGCTCACGGGACAGCTACGAGCAGTACTTC. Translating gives CASSRDSYEQYF.

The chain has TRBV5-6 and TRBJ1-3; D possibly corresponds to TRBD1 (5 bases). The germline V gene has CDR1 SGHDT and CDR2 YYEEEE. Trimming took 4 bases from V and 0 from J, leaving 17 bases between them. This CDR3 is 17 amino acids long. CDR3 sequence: CASSRPRGGTSGNTIYF. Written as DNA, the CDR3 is TGTGCCAGCAGCCGGCCGAGGGGAGGAACCTCTGGAAACACCATATATTTT.

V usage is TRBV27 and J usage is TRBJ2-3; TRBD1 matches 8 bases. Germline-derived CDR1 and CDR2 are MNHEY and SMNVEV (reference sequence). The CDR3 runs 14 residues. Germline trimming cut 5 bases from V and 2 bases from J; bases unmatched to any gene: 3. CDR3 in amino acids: CASSQTGVTDTQYF. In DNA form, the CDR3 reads TGTGCCAGCAGTCAGACAGGGGTCACAGATACGCAGTATTTT.